This TCR beta chain was recovered during a study of CD8+CD57+ T cells in acquired aplastic anemia. Profiling that covered TCR beta VDJ and CDR3 relied on genomic DNA as its template. MiXCR, run by TCRdb on the reads, gives a single entry per CDR3 protein. The sample contains about 200,000 distinct CDR3 sequences, more than 55% of which appear only once. The V gene lost 2 bases and the J gene lost 2 bases, with 1 base spanning the gap. The CDR3 consists of 12 residues. Germline V gene sequence: CDR1 SGHRS, CDR2 YFSETQ. Selection for sequencing was limited to patients who had shown CD8+CD57+ cell expansion by flow cytometry.

The chain employs TRBV5-1 and TRBJ1-4; D remains ambiguous. This TCR was sampled from a human donor with aplastic anemia. The sample consisted of sorted CD4+, CD8+, or CD8+CD57+ T cells (not recorded which) from PBMCs. DNA for the CDR3: TGCGCCAGCAGCTTCACTAATGAAAAACTGTTTTTT. Amino acids: CASSFTNEKLFF.